The present TCR beta chain was sequenced within a study of spatial heterogeneity in lung cancer. Time point given: sample taken at primary tumor resection. Untreated early-stage non-small cell lung cancer patients, fewer than 85 in total, were the donors. Frozen PBMC, nontumor lung or tumor provided whole RNA, which was sequenced unsorted. Every TCR cDNA molecule carried a tag that served as a unique molecular identifier. TCRdb analysed the 5' RACE reads with MiXCR anew, one entry per CDR3 protein. This sample carries about 22,000 distinct CDR3 sequences, less than 6% of them seen once, and the ten largest clones take roughly 35%. Deletions cut 1 base from V and 7 bases from J, with 15 bases between. Germline CDR1 reads SGDLS; CDR2 reads YYNGEE. The CDR3 is made up of 15 amino acids.

This TCR was recovered from a male donor with early-stage non-small cell lung cancer. The source material was PBMCs, sampled at surgery. The chain carries TRBV9 and TRBJ2-1, with D tentatively TRBD2 (6 bases). DNA for the CDR3: TGTGCCAGCAGCGTACGAACCGGGAGCCAGAATGAGCAGTTCTTC. Its translation: CASSVRTGSQNEQFF. The variable domain in full, with the rest retrieved from reference TRBV9 and TRBJ2-1, is DSGVTQTPKHLITATGQRVTLRCSPRSGDLSVYWYQQSLDQGLQFLIQYYNGEERAKGNILERFSAQQFPDLHSELNLSSLELGDSALYFCASSVRTGSQNEQFFGPGTRLTVL.